Listed below are T cell receptor beta chains from one sample, sequenced in a study of blood T cell repertoires in COVID-19. TCRdb's copy holds only in-frame clones and misses some; the assay was immunoSEQ multiplex PCR. The data contain about 49,000 clones, approximately 87% of them singletons. Sequencing was performed on peripheral blood. The source is an elderly woman with COVID-19, enrolled during active disease. Each CDR3 is given with its conserved first and last residue. D genes are given only for firm matches. Part of the rows lack a size; the others show once, few, many or a class for expanded clones.

>TRBV2|.|TRBJ1-1|.
CASSLSRSTEAFF
TGTGCCAGCAGTTTGAGTAGGAGCACTGAAGCTTTCTTT
>TRBV18|.|TRBJ2-6|TRBD2
CASSPGAGGGSGANVLTF
TGTGCCAGCTCACCCGGGGCGGGAGGAGGCTCTGGGGCCAACGTCCTGACTTTC
>TRBV5-8|.|TRBJ2-2|.
CASRPGGVNTGELFF
TGTGCCAGCAGGCCCGGAGGGGTCAACACCGGGGAGCTGTTTTTT
>TRBV5-1|once|TRBJ2-7|.
CASSLSGEAVYEQYF
TGCGCCAGCAGCCTATCGGGGGAAGCCGTATACGAGCAGTACTTC
>TRBV18|.|TRBJ2-7|.
CASSPAAKTLYEQYF
TGTGCCAGCTCACCAGCAGCTAAGACTCTCTACGAGCAGTACTTC
>TRBV19|.|TRBJ1-5|.
CASTIAAGVAYSNQPQHF
TGTGCCAGTACCATCGCGGCGGGGGTGGCTTATAGCAATCAGCCCCAGCATTTT
>TRBV7-6|.|TRBJ2-2|TRBD2
CASSLVSLAGVTGELFF
TGTGCCAGCAGCTTAGTCTCCCTAGCGGGAGTCACCGGGGAGCTGTTTTTT
>TRBV7-6|.|TRBJ2-5|TRBD2
CATTSGGAQETQYF
TGTGCCACCACCTCGGGGGGGGCCCAAGAGACCCAGTACTTC
>TRBV5-1|.|TRBJ1-1|.
CASSAPLGSEAFF
TGCGCCAGCAGCGCCCCCCTAGGCAGTGAAGCTTTCTTT
>TRBV14|few|TRBJ1-2|.
CASSQDLGNVRNYGYTF
TGTGCCAGCAGCCAAGATCTCGGGAACGTCCGCAACTATGGCTACACCTTC
>TRBV7-2|.|TRBJ2-1|TRBD2
CASRPLAGAYNEQFF
TGTGCCAGCAGGCCACTAGCGGGAGCTTACAATGAGCAGTTCTTC
>TRBV5-1|few|TRBJ2-2|TRBD2
CASSGGRLAANTGELFF
TGCGCCAGCAGCGGTGGGCGGCTAGCGGCGAACACCGGGGAGCTGTTTTTT
>TRBV6-5|few|TRBJ1-3|TRBD1
CASTTGGNGNTIYF
TGTGCCAGCACCACAGGGGGAAATGGAAACACCATATATTTT
>TRBV7-7|.|TRBJ2-3|.
CASSLGRGLDTQYF
TGTGCTAGCAGCTTGGGCAGGGGCCTAGATACGCAGTATTTT
>TRBV6-4|.|TRBJ2-2|.
CASSDSNSGTGELFF
TGTGCCAGCAGTGACTCGAACTCGGGGACCGGGGAGCTGTTTTTT
>TRBV3-1/TRBV3-2|.|TRBJ1-1|TRBD1
CASRLDRVDTEAFF
TGTGCCAGCAGACTAGACAGGGTGGACACTGAAGCTTTCTTT
>TRBV7-7|.|TRBJ2-1|.
CASSPTGRPNEQFF
TGTGCTAGCAGCCCTACAGGGAGACCTAATGAGCAGTTCTTC
>TRBV6-6|.|TRBJ1-5|TRBD1
CASRRGQDGSNQPQHF
TGTGCCAGCAGACGAGGACAGGATGGGAGCAATCAGCCCCAGCATTTT
>TRBV18|.|TRBJ1-4|TRBD1
CASSQRKDRNEKLFF
TGTGCCAGCTCACAAAGAAAGGACAGGAATGAAAAACTGTTTTTT
>TRBV9|.|TRBJ2-2|TRBD2
CASPLAGGPATGELFF
TGTGCCAGCCCCCTAGCGGGAGGGCCAGCCACCGGGGAGCTGTTTTTT
>TRBV2|.|TRBJ1-4|.
CASRDTGLANEKLFF
TGTGCCAGCAGGGATACAGGCCTAGCTAATGAAAAACTGTTTTTT
>TRBV6-5|.|TRBJ1-3|TRBD1
CASSQGAGGGNTIYF
TGTGCCAGCAGCCAAGGAGCAGGGGGAGGAAACACCATATATTTT
>TRBV6-5|.|TRBJ2-7|.
CASSYSQGVTYEQYF
TGTGCCAGCAGTTATTCACAGGGCGTCACCTACGAGCAGTACTTC
>TRBV6-5|.|TRBJ2-5|.
CASSFGQQETQYF
TGTGCCAGCAGCTTCGGACAGCAAGAGACCCAGTACTTC
>TRBV5-8|.|TRBJ2-2|.
CASSPRPGTGELFF
TGTGCCAGCAGCCCGCGTCCAGGCACCGGGGAGCTGTTTTTT
>TRBV30|.|TRBJ2-2|TRBD1
CAWTRQGQVITGELFF
TGTGCCTGGACCAGGCAGGGACAGGTGATCACCGGGGAGCTGTTTTTT
>TRBV5-1|.|TRBJ1-1|.
CASSLFQDTEAFF
TGCGCCAGCAGCTTGTTCCAGGACACTGAAGCTTTCTTT
>TRBV5-1|.|TRBJ2-3|.
CASSLVPGSSTDTQYF
TGCGCCAGCAGCTTGGTTCCCGGGTCCAGCACAGATACGCAGTATTTT
>TRBV11-2|.|TRBJ2-1|TRBD2
CASSSGLAGGANEQFF
TGTGCCAGCAGCTCGGGACTAGCGGGAGGGGCAAATGAGCAGTTCTTC
>TRBV2|.|TRBJ2-7|.
CASTTGAYEQYF
TGTGCCAGCACGACAGGCGCCTACGAGCAGTACTTC
>TRBV10-2|.|TRBJ1-2|TRBD1
CASSGTGDYGYTF
TGCGCCAGCAGTGGGACAGGGGACTATGGCTACACCTTC
>TRBV7-9|.|TRBJ1-4|TRBD1
CASSATGAVAEKLFF
TGTGCCAGCAGCGCAACAGGGGCTGTTGCTGAAAAACTGTTTTTT
>TRBV5-1|.|TRBJ2-2|.
CASSRRDIQGRTGELFF
TGCGCCAGCAGCCGGAGGGATATACAGGGGCGCACCGGGGAGCTGTTTTTT
>TRBV27|few|TRBJ1-5|.
CASSSLDRNSGQPQHF
TGTGCCAGCAGTTCTCTCGACCGCAATTCGGGTCAGCCCCAGCATTTT
>TRBV6-6|.|TRBJ1-3|TRBD1
CASSPGTGKKSSGNTIYF
TGTGCCAGCAGTCCAGGGACAGGAAAAAAGAGCTCTGGAAACACCATATATTTT
>TRBV2|.|TRBJ1-3|.
CASTTTSRGNTIYF
TGTGCCAGCACTACCACCTCGAGGGGAAACACCATATATTTT
>TRBV4-1|.|TRBJ2-7|.
CASSSPVREQYF
TGCGCCAGCAGCTCACCCGTTCGGGAGCAGTACTTC
>TRBV30|once|TRBJ2-7|.
CAWSVTRVEQYF
TGTGCCTGGAGTGTAACTCGGGTCGAGCAGTACTTC
>TRBV19|.|TRBJ2-3|TRBD2
CASRKEPGLVSDTQYF
TGTGCCAGTAGGAAAGAGCCGGGACTAGTGTCAGATACGCAGTATTTT
>TRBV7-2|.|TRBJ2-3|TRBD2
CASSLSTGGDTQYF
TGTGCCAGCAGCTTATCTACGGGAGGAGATACGCAGTATTTT
>TRBV9|.|TRBJ1-2|TRBD1
CASSPLTGQGIYGYTF
TGTGCCAGCAGCCCCTTAACAGGACAGGGTATCTATGGCTACACCTTC
>TRBV19|.|TRBJ1-5|.
CATTTLQGGNQPQHF
TGTGCCACCACCACCCTGCAGGGTGGCAATCAGCCCCAGCATTTT
>TRBV5-4|once|TRBJ2-7|TRBD1
CASSLGGTGGSYEQYF
TGTGCCAGCAGCTTGGGAGGGACAGGGGGCTCGTACGAGCAGTACTTC
>TRBV18|.|TRBJ1-5|.
CASSPSGNQPQHF
TGTGCCAGCTCACCCTCGGGCAATCAGCCCCAGCATTTT
>TRBV21-1|few|TRBJ2-1|.
CASSAPGTSGFNEQFF
TGTGCCAGCAGCGCCCCCGGGACTAGCGGGTTCAATGAGCAGTTCTTC
>TRBV4-2|medium-sized|TRBJ1-2|.
CASSQFLSTGGYTF
TGTGCCAGCAGCCAATTCTTATCTACGGGGGGCTACACCTTC
>TRBV19|.|TRBJ1-5|.
CASNSNRAGDQPQHF
TGTGCCAGTAATTCAAACAGGGCTGGCGATCAGCCCCAGCATTTT
>TRBV7-9|.|TRBJ1-1|.
CASSRGLGAVEQWAEAFF
TGTGCCAGCAGCAGAGGGCTGGGGGCAGTGGAACAGTGGGCTGAAGCTTTCTTT
>TRBV5-1|few|TRBJ2-1|TRBD2
CASSSLGVGGRVDEQFF
TGCGCCAGCAGCTCTCTGGGGGTCGGCGGGAGGGTCGATGAGCAGTTCTTC